This T cell receptor beta chain was sequenced during a study of T cell responses to AZD1222 COVID-19 vaccine (dated by TCRdb to the early 2020s). General notes on the study: Because spike-specific TCR depth and breadth did not differ between the two schedules, AZD1222 recipients who got a second dose at roughly 4 weeks were pooled with those who got a second dose at roughly 12 weeks. TCR sequencing was performed for 230 to 250 trial participants, of whom some 200 were given two doses of AZD1222 and around 26 were given two doses of MenACWY control vaccine. Trial participants were enrolled by age into 18-55, 56-69 and 70-plus year subgroups, with approximately 150, 30 and 60 TCR-sequenced participants respectively.

CDR1 and CDR2, looked up from the germline V gene, are KGHSH and LQKENI. The CDR3 sequence holds 15 residues, the cysteine and phenylalanine included. Only the CDR3 region is kept as DNA, spanning 45 bases read in frame from base 1. V and J lose 8 bases and 4 bases, and a span of 18 bases separates them. General study outcomes and caveats: Conclusions about previously exposed vaccinees are limited because only 5 or 6 AZD1222 recipients were SARS-CoV-2 seropositive at baseline. The 56-69-year group was small, and its depth increase did not reach significance, likely because of low power. CD4 TCRs associated with the vaccine covered the entire spike protein, and the dominant responses were in regions 160-218 and 743-854. After two AZD1222 doses, spike-specific TCR breadth and depth were significantly higher than at day 0 and than in MenACWY recipients. Nearly half of unique spike-specific TCRs reportedly recognized epitopes outside regions mutated in the B.1.351 and B.1.1.7 variants. Most participants were white British and females outnumbered males, and the authors suggested that clonal diversity may have been underestimated. No day 14 peak-response samples were available, so repertoires were characterized only after the peak T cell response.

This clone was seen a few times. Its antigen remains undetermined. Per-nucleotide qualities are absent, and no much larger clonotype sits a single base away. Sample time point, as interpreted from the label and publication: baseline before first vaccination. Samples from vaccinated people were obtained from the UK trials COV001 and COV002, which included a single-blind randomized controlled phase 2/3 trial of AZD1222 (ChAdOx1 nCoV-19) in healthy adults. Trial participant PBMC samples were collected at day 0 and day 28 after the second dose for TCRbeta chain sequencing. The CDR3 regions of human TCRbeta chains were analyzed by immunosequencing. On the authors' methods: TCRs in the repertoires were compared against a reference library of SARS-CoV-2-specific TCRs that had been generated with the MIRA antigen-specificity platform. Breadth was defined as the fraction of unique TCRs that were SARS-CoV-2-associated, and depth was defined as the fraction of total T cells that were SARS-CoV-2-associated. Using the MIRA data, every spike-specific TCR was mapped to the spike region that the TCR reacted to and assigned to either a CD4 or a CD8 class. Log10-transformed breadth and depth values were compared by one-way ANOVA with Sidak's multiple comparisons tests. Imported from immuneACCESS, the table was reduced by TCRdb to in-frame sequences with V and J called. These copies leave out some clones; in studies compared against another copy, an unresolved V gene accounts for under half, and the cause of the remainder is not known. V, J and clone size are those of that table, while D and trimming were read from the DNA. This sample comprises about 130,000 clones, about 90% of them detected only once. The ten largest clones take up around 6.1% of the sample.

The source was peripheral blood, collected on day 0 of AZD1222 vaccination. Recombination connected TRBV18 to TRBJ1-5; TRBD1 might be the D gene, on 6 matching bases. The source of this sequence is an adult in good health. Read as DNA, the sequence is TGTGCCAGCCAAAAGGCCGGGACATCTAATCAGCCCCAGCATTTT. Translation gives CASQKAGTSNQPQHF. Supplemented by the reference TRBV18 and TRBJ1-5 proteins around the CDR3, the complete variable domain is NAGVMQNPRHLVRRRGQEARLRCSPMKGHSHVYWYRQLPEEGLKFMVYLQKENIIDESGMPKERFSAEFPKEGPSILRIQQVVRGDSAAYFCASQKAGTSNQPQHFGDGTRLSIL.